The 9 T cell receptor beta chains presented below share a single source sample, sequenced in a study of PD-1 blockade in mismatch repair-deficient tumors. Profiling relied on immunoSEQ multiplex PCR, and the TCRdb table lists in-frame clones only, not all of them. The sample records some 100,000 clones, 82% being singletons. Sample: peripheral blood, taken about eight months after starting pembrolizumab. The receptors stem from an adult with mismatch repair-deficient cancer.

A note on this clone: A junction end diverges from the germline sequence, so it may reflect a read error. The chain recombines TRBV2 with TRBJ1-2, with D possibly TRBD1 on 6 matching bases. The CDR3 has 12 amino acids. Germline values: CDR1 SNHLY, CDR2 FYNNEI. CDR3 nucleotide sequence: TGTGCCAGCAGGGAAGACAGGCCTTGCTACACCTTC. It encodes CASREDRPCYTF.

This clone showed up just a few times. The chain employs TRBV19 and TRBJ2-3, with no clear D. Germline V gene data show CDR1 as LNHDA and CDR2 as SQIVND (reference sequence). CDR3 size: 15 residues. V lost 5 bases and J 1 base, leaving 13 bases between the germline ends. The CDR3 region is CASSAHSGGTDTQYF. The DNA for the CDR3 is TGTGCCAGTAGTGCCCACAGTGGAGGCACAGATACGCAGTATTTT.

The chain uses TRBV30 and TRBJ2-7; no firm D call. Germline V gives CDR1 GTSNPN, CDR2 SVGIG (reference sequence). This CDR3 spans 12 amino acids. Deletions cut 0 bases from V and 6 bases from J, with 9 bases between. In nucleotides, the CDR3 is TGTGCCTGGAGTGTGGGGTTTGGCGAGCAGTACTTC. Protein sequence: CAWSVGFGEQYF.

This clone has a single count. The V call is TRBV7-2, the J call TRBJ2-5; 13 nucleotides align to TRBD2. CDR3 size: 14 residues. With V trimmed by 5 bases and J by 8 bases, 5 bases remained unmatched. Per the germline V gene, CDR1 is SGHTA and CDR2 is FQGNSA. In DNA, the CDR3 is TGTGCCAGCAGCAGCGGGACTAGCGGGACTACCCAGTACTTC. It specifies CASSSGTSGTTQYF.

The genes are TRBV10-2 and TRBJ2-1; the match to TRBD2 covers 8 bases. The CDR3 is 17 residues long. V was clipped by 4 bases and J by 2 bases; unmatched bases: 10. Germline CDR1 WSHSY, CDR2 SAAADI. This CDR3 is CASSAHQAGLAYNEQFF. DNA for the CDR3: TGCGCCAGCAGTGCGCATCAAGCGGGACTAGCCTACAATGAGCAGTTCTTC.

A single count supports this clone. The V and J genes are TRBV7-9 and TRBJ1-2, with D unclear. CDR1 and CDR2 from the germline V gene are SEHNR and FQNEAQ (reference sequence). The V end was cut by 1 base, the J end by 8 bases, with 2 bases between. The CDR3 is 10 amino acids. CDR3 residues: CASSLVGYTF. The DNA for the CDR3 is TGTGCCAGCAGCTTAGTCGGCTACACCTTC.

V usage is TRBV11-3 and J usage is TRBJ2-7; D call uncertain. Germline CDR1 reads SGHNT; CDR2 reads YENEEA. The CDR3 covers 14 residues. V shed 3 bases and J shed 1 base, with 10 bases lying between them. DNA for the CDR3: TGTGCCAGCAGCTTTATCAGGAGTTCCTACGAGCAGTACTTC. This gives the protein CASSFIRSSYEQYF. The whole variable domain, filled in from reference TRBV11-3 and TRBJ2-7, reads EAGVVQSPRYKIIEKKQPVAFWCNPISGHNTLYWYLQNLGQGPELLIRYENEEAVDDSQLPKDRFSAERLKGVDSTLKIQPAELGDSAVYLCASSFIRSSYEQYFGPGTRLTVT.

This clone was detected only a few times. This rearrangement joins TRBV19 to TRBJ2-1; D is perhaps TRBD1 (5 bases). With 4 bases removed from V and 9 bases from J, the gap between germline ends came to 22 bases. CDR1 and CDR2 from the germline V gene are LNHDA and SQIVND (reference sequence). This CDR3 comprises 16 residues. CDR3 sequence reads: CASSTQGSEPRAEQFF. CDR3 nucleotides: TGTGCCAGTAGTACCCAGGGCTCGGAACCAAGGGCTGAGCAGTTCTTC.

The chain is built from TRBV6-6 and TRBJ2-7, with TRBD2 as a possible D gene (6 bases). This CDR3 has 14 amino acids. Per the germline V gene, CDR1 is MNHNY and CDR2 is SVGAGI (reference sequence). V was shortened by 2 bases and J by 3 bases, with 11 bases between the two germline ends. The CDR3, as DNA: TGTGCCAGCAGTTACGGTTTTAGCGGCTACGAGCAGTACTTC. Its protein product is CASSYGFSGYEQYF.